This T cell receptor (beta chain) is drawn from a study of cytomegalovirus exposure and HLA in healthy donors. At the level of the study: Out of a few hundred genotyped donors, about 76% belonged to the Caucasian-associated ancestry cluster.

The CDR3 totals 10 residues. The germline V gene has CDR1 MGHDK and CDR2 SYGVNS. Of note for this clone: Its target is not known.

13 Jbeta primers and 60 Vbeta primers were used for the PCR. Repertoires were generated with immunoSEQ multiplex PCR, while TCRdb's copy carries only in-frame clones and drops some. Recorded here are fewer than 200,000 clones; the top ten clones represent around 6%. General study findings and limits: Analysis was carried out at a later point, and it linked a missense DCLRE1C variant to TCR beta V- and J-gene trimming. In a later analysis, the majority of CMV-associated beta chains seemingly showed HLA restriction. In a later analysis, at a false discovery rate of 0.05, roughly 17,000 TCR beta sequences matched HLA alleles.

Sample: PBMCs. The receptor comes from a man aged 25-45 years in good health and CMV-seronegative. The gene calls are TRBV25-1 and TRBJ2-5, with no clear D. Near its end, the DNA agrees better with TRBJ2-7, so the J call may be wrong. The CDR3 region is CASRDYEQYF. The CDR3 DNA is TGTGCCAGCAGGGACTACGAGCAGTACTTC.